This T cell receptor beta chain was obtained from a study of blood T cells in healthy people across ages. For the second PCR, which ran for about 7 to 11 cycles, a sample-barcoded 5' primer and a J-beta primer mix were used. From the 5' RACE reads, TCRdb called clonotypes with MiXCR, one entry per CDR3 protein. This sample has hundreds of thousands of distinct CDR3 sequences; more than 45% occur once, and the top ten carry roughly 24%. The CDR3 has 15 amino acids. Germline V gene data show CDR1 as DFQATT and CDR2 as SNEGSKA (reference sequence). Trimming removed 6 bases at V and 0 bases at J, with 15 bases between. The table lists this clonotype with a count of one.

The sequence was obtained from a man older than 75 in good health. What was sequenced was blood. The chain is built from TRBV20-1 and TRBJ2-1, with a tentative D call TRBD2 (6 bases). The CDR3, as DNA: TGCAGTGCCAAAATGGCGGGACTCTCCTACAATGAGCAGTTCTTC. Translation: CSAKMAGLSYNEQFF.